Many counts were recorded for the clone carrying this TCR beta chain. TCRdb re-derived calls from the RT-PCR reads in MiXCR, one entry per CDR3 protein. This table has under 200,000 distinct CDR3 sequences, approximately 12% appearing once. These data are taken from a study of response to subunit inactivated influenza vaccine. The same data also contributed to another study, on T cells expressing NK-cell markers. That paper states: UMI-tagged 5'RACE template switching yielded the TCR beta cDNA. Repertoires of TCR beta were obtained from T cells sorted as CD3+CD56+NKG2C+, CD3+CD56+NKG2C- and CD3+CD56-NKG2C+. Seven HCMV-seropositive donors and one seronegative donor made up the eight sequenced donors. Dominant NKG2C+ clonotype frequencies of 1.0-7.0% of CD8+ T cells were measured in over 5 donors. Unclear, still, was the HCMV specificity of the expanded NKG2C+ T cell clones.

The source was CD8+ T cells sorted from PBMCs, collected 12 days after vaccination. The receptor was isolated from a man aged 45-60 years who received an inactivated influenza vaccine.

CDR3 DNA: TGTGCCAGCAGTTGGGGACCTACGGGTCAGGGGGCTACCGGGGAGCTGTTTTTT. Translated: CASSWGPTGQGATGELFF. The chain links TRBV11-3 to TRBJ2-2; 8 positions agree with TRBD1. Trimming took 6 bases from V and 5 from J; bases not matched to a gene: 17. CDR3 length equals 18 residues. Germline loops: CDR1 SGHNT, CDR2 YENEEA.